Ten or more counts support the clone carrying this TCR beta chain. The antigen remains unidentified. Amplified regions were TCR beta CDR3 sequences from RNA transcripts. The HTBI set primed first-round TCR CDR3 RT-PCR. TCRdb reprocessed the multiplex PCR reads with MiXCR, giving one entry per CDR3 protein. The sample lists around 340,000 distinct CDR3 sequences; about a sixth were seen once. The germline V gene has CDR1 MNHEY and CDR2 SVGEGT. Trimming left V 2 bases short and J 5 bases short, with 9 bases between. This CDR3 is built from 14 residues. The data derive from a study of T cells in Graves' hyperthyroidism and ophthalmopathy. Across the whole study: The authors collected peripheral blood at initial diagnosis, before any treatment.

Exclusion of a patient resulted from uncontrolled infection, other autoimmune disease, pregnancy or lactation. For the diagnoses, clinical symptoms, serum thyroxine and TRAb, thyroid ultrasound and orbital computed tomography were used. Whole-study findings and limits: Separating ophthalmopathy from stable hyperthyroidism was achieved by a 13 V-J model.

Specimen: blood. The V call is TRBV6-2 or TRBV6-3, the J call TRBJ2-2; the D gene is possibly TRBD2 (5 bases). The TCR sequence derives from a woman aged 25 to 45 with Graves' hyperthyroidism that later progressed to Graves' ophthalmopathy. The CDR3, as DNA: TGTGCCAGCAGTTACCCGGGATTGACCGGGGAGCTGTTTTTT. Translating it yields CASSYPGLTGELFF.